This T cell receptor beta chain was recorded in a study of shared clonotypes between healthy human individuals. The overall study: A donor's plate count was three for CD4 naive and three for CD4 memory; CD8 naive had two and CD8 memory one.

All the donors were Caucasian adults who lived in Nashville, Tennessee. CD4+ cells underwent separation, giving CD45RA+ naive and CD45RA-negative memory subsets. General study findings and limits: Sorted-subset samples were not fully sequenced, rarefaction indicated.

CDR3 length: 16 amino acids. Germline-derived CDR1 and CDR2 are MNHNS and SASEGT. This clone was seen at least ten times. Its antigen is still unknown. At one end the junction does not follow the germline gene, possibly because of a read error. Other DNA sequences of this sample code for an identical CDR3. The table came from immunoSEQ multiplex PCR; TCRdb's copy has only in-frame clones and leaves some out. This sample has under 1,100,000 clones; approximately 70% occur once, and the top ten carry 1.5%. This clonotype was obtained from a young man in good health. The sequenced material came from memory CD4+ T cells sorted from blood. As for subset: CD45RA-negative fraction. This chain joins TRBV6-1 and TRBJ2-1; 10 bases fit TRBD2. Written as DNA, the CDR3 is TGTGCCAGCAGGGAAGGACTAGCGGAGTCCTACAATGAGCAGTTCTTC. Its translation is CASREGLAESYNEQFF.